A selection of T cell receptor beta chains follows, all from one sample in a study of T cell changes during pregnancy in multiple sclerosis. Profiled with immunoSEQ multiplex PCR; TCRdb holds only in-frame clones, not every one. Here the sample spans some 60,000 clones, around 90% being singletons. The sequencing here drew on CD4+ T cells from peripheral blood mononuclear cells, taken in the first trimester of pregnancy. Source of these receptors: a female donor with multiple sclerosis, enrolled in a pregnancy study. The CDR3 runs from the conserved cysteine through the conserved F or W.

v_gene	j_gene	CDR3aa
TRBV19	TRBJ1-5	CASSLRTGADQPQHF
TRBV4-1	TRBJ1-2	CASSQGLRPGVGYTF
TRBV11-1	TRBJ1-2	CASSPPGDDYGYTF
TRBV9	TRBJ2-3	CASSQRGAPPSTDTQYF
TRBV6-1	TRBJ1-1	CASSESPRGTEAFF
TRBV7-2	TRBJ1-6	CASSLQPGPPLHF
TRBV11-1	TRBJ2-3	CASSPSRGGTQYF
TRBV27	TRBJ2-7	CASGHFTYEQYF
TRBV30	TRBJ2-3	CAWNPSGHLTDTQYF
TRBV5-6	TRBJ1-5	CASSTGQGSGQPQHF
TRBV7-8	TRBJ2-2	CASSLSKRGNTGELFF
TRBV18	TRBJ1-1	CASSPQGALNTEAFF
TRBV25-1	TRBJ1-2	CASNHGNYGYTF
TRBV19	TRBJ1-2	CASSVGQGPGANYGYTF
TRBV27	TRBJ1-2	CASSTSGGLDYGYTF
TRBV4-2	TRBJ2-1	CASSQDYRGGSSDEQFF
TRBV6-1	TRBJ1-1	CASSDPDSEAFF
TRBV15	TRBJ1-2	CATSITGRGDYGYTF
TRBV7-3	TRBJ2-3	CASSTPWGGGGLDTQYF
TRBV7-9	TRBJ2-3	CASVPGGEDTDTQYF
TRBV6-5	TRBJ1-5	CASSSGWGVGQPQHF
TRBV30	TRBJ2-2	CAWGTTGELFF
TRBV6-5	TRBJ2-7	CASRETGTYEQYF
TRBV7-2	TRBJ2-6	CASSLGTGSGANVLTF
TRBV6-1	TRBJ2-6	CASRRGMSGANVLTF
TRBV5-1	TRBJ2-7	CASSSASGTDTYEQYF
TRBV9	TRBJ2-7	CASSVQGDSSSYEQYF
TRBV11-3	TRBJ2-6	CASSLDSTGSGANVLTF
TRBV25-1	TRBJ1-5	CASSASGSNQPQHF
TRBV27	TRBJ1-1	CASSFRRNVEAFF
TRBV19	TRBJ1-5	CASSIGRGGVSSQHF
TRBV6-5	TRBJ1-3	CASSYSWGAGNTIYF
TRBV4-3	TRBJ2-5	CASSQGTQGRIQETQYF
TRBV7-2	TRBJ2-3	CASSLGTGTQYF
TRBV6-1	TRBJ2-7	CASNRDYDYEQYF
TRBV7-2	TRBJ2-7	CASSLRTALTEQYF
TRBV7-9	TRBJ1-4	CASNRDSTEKLFF
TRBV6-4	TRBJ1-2	CASSVALGPGYTF
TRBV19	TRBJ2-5	CASSSVGGQETQYF
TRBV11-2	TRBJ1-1	CASSLSTGVNTEAFF
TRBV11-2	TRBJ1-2	CASSSGTGSYGYTF
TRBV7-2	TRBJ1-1	CASSYRTGGYTEAFF
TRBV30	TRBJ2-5	CAWSVAGGPETQYF
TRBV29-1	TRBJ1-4	CSVVGGHNEKLFF
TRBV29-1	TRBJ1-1	CSVELQGLVTEAFF
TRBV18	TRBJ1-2	CASSPLRDRMNYGYTF